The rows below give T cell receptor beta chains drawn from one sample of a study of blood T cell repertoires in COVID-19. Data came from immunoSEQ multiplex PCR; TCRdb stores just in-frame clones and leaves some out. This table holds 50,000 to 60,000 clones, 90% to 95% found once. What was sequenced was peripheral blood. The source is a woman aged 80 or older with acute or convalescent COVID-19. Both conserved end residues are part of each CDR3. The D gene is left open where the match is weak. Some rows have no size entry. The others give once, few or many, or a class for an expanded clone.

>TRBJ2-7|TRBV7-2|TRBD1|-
TGTGCCAGCAGCCCCGACAGGGCTCCTTCCTACGAGCAGTACTTC
CASSPDRAPSYEQYF
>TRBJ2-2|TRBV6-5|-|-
TGTGCCAGCAGTTACGCCCCCTCCCCGGGAACCGGGGAGCTGTTTTTT
CASSYAPSPGTGELFF
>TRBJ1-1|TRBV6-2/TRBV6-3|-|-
TGTGCCAGCAGTCCCCAGGGCACTGAAGCTTTCTTT
CASSPQGTEAFF
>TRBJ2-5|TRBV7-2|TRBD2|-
TGTGCCAGCAGCTTAGGTTCGGGAGGCGAGACCCAGTACTTC
CASSLGSGGETQYF
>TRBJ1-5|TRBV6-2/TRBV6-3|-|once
TGTGCCAGCAGTCAGGGTCGCAATCAGCCCCAGCATTTT
CASSQGRNQPQHF
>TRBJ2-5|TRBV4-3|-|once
TGCGCCAGCAGCCAAGCACTTAGGGGAACAGGCAACCAAGAGACCCAGTACTTC
CASSQALRGTGNQETQYF
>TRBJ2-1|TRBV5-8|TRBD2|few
TGTGCCAGCAGCTTGGTTTGGGGGACTAGCGGGAGGGCCTCCTACAATGAGCAGTTCTTC
CASSLVWGTSGRASYNEQFF
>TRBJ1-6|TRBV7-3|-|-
TGTGCCAGCAGGGCCTTCAGGGGCTCACCCCTCCACTTT
CASRAFRGSPLHF
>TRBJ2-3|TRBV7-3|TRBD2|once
TGTGCCAGCAGCTTAAGAGCGGGGACCACAGATACGCAGTATTTT
CASSLRAGTTDTQYF
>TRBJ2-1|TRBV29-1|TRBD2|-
TGCAGCGTTGGACTAGCGGGAAATGAGCAGTTCTTC
CSVGLAGNEQFF
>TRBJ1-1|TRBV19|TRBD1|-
TGTGCCAGTAGTATACAGGGGGAAGGCACTGAAGCTTTCTTT
CASSIQGEGTEAFF
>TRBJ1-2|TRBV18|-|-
TGTGCCAGCTCTCCCGACGTCCTCAGGGGAGATGGCTACACCTTC
CASSPDVLRGDGYTF
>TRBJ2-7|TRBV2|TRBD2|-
TGTGCCGGGAAAGCGGGGTGGCAGTACTTC
CAGKAGWQYF
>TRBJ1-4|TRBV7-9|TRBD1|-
TGTGCCAGCAGCCAAGGACAGGGATGGGAAAAACTGTTTTTT
CASSQGQGWEKLFF
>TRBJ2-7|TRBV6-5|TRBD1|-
TGTGCCAGCAGACTACTAGGGACAGGGATGTCCGAGCAGTACTTC
CASRLLGTGMSEQYF
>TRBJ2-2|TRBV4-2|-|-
TGTGCCAGCAGCCAAGAGAATAAGAGGGGGACCGGGGAGCTGTTTTTT
CASSQENKRGTGELFF
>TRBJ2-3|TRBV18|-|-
TGTGCCAGCTCACCACAGGGGTCAGATACGCAGTATTTT
CASSPQGSDTQYF
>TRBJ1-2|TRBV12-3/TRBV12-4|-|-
TGTGCCAGCAGTTCGACCGGGGGTAATGGCTACACCTTC
CASSSTGGNGYTF
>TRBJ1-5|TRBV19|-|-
TGTGCCAGTAGTATAGGTAGCTGGGTAAGGACATATCAGCCCCAGCATTTT
CASSIGSWVRTYQPQHF